Listed here are 19 T cell receptor beta chains from one sample, sequenced in a study of T cell repertoires in cytomegalovirus infection. TCRdb used MiXCR to reprocess the reads, holding one entry per CDR3 protein. The sample holds over 300,000 distinct CDR3 sequences, roughly 15% seen once. The sample consisted of PBMCs. These receptors originate from a human donor in good health (CMV status not recorded). Some clones in this sample may be carry-over from other donors' samples.

Points on this clonotype: A much more abundant neighbour one base away suggests this may be a read error. The V gene is TRBV11-2, the J gene TRBJ2-2; no clear D. The CDR3 runs to 14 residues. Germline V gene data show CDR1 as SGHAT and CDR2 as FQNNGV. Trimming pared 5 bases from V and 4 bases from J, leaving 11 bases between. The DNA of the CDR3 is TGTGCCAGCAGCACATGGCTCTCCACCGGGGAGCTGTTTTTT. It is translated as CASSTWLSTGELFF.

This clonotype has a handful of counts. The chain joins TRBV27 to TRBJ2-1, with D possibly matching TRBD2 (5 bases). In germline, CDR1 is MNHEY, CDR2 SMNVEV (reference sequence). The CDR3 loop spans 15 amino acids. The germline V and J ends were trimmed by 3 bases and 0 bases, with 9 bases remaining between them. The DNA of the CDR3 is TGTGCCAGCAGTTTTGGTCTAGCCTCCTACAATGAGCAGTTCTTC. This encodes CASSFGLASYNEQFF.

There are many counts of this clonotype. The rearrangement joins TRBV6-2 or TRBV6-3 to TRBJ2-3; TRBD1 might be the D (6 bases). The CDR3 length is 14 residues. Germline lookup yields CDR1 MNHEY and CDR2 SVGEGT. V was clipped by 6 bases and J by 6 bases, with 16 bases between them. The CDR3 loop reads CASSLTSTGDTQYF. The CDR3 region has the DNA TGTGCCAGCAGCCTTACCTCTACAGGGGATACGCAGTATTTT.

The sample holds many counts of this clonotype. The chain is built from TRBV6-1 and TRBJ2-1; tentatively, D is TRBD2 (7 bases). V was shortened by 2 bases and J by 2 bases, with 16 bases between the two germline ends. CDR1 is MNHNS and CDR2 is SASEGT in the germline V gene. The CDR3 is 17 amino acids. CDR3 protein: CASSEPRGAGAYNEQFF. The CDR3 DNA reads TGTGCCAGCAGTGAACCCCGGGGGGCAGGGGCCTACAATGAGCAGTTCTTC.

This clonotype has a count of ten or more. This rearrangement joins TRBV28 to TRBJ2-3; 8 bases match TRBD1. CDR1 and CDR2 (germline): MDHEN, SYDVKM. This CDR3 has 17 amino acids. V trimming: 2 bases; J trimming: 3 bases; junction bases outside the gene matches: 10. The CDR3 sequence is CASSLTTQGVGTDTQYF. The DNA of the CDR3 is TGTGCCAGCAGTTTAACCACACAGGGGGTGGGAACAGATACGCAGTATTTT.

The chain recombines TRBV20-1 with TRBJ1-4; no definite D call. The CDR3 runs 12 residues. Germline CDR1 is DFQATT and CDR2 is SNEGSKA (reference sequence). Deletions cut 6 bases from V and 7 bases from J, with 12 bases between. In DNA, the CDR3 is TGCAGTGCCCAAGCCCCTAGTGAAAAACTGTTTTTT. Translated, it gives CSAQAPSEKLFF.

The V gene is TRBV28, the J gene TRBJ1-2; D not certain. The CDR3 contains 12 residues. V was trimmed by 5 bases and J by 8 bases, leaving 12 bases between them. Germline CDR1 is MDHEN and CDR2 is SYDVKM. The DNA of the CDR3 is TGTGCCAGCAGTGCGGGAGGCTTCGGCTACACCTTC. This gives the protein CASSAGGFGYTF.

The table lists this clonotype with a few counts. The chain employs TRBV12-3 or TRBV12-4 and TRBJ1-2, with 12 bases lining up with TRBD1. The CDR3 length is 16 residues. V lost 5 bases, J lost 6 bases, and 10 bases stayed unmatched. CDR3 residues: CASSPTRDRGRNGYTF. CDR3 coding DNA: TGTGCCAGCAGTCCCACCCGGGACAGGGGGCGAAATGGCTACACCTTC.

This sequence joins TRBV2 and TRBJ1-5, with D possibly TRBD1 on 5 matching bases. This CDR3 has 15 residues. The germline CDR1 and CDR2 sequences are SNHLY and FYNNEI. The germline V and J ends were trimmed by 6 bases and 0 bases, with 12 bases remaining between them. CDR3 coding DNA: TGTGCCAGCAGCCGGGACTTCTATAGCAATCAGCCCCAGCATTTT. Amino acid sequence: CASSRDFYSNQPQHF.

The table lists this clonotype with many counts. V and J are TRBV6-1 and TRBJ2-3; D may be TRBD1 or TRBD2 (5 bases each). The CDR3 runs 14 residues. V was clipped by 2 bases and J by 0 bases, with 6 bases between them. Germline V gives CDR1 MNHNS, CDR2 SASEGT. DNA for the CDR3: TGTGCCAGCAGTGAACGGGACAGCACAGATACGCAGTATTTT. Translating it yields CASSERDSTDTQYF.

The rearrangement links TRBV5-6 to TRBJ2-3, with D possibly matching TRBD1 (6 bases). The germline CDR1 and CDR2 sequences are SGHDT and YYEEEE. This CDR3 comprises 18 residues. V was pared by 0 bases and J by 2 bases, with 19 bases between. The CDR3 region has the DNA TGTGCCAGCAGCTTGGTAGGCCACAGGGTCGTGGACACAGATACGCAGTATTTT. Amino acid sequence: CASSLVGHRVVDTDTQYF.

This clonotype was recorded a few times. This chain joins TRBV6-5 and TRBJ2-7; D gene unclear. Germline-derived CDR1 and CDR2 are MNHEY and SVGAGI. The germline V and J ends were trimmed by 0 bases and 2 bases, with 11 bases remaining between them. The CDR3 runs to 15 residues. CDR3 DNA sequence: TGTGCCAGCAGTTACTCATACCGCGATACCTACGAGCAGTACTTC. This codes for CASSYSYRDTYEQYF.

This chain uses TRBV3-1 with TRBJ1-5; D unresolved. This CDR3 comprises 15 residues. Germline V CDR1 and CDR2: LGHDT, YNNKEL (reference sequence). V was clipped by 0 bases and J by 1 base, with 7 bases between them. CDR3 nucleotide sequence: TGTGCCAGCAGCCAAGATTTCGGAAGCAATCAGCCCCAGCATTTT. This sequence encodes CASSQDFGSNQPQHF.

This clonotype appeared a few times. The chain uses TRBV6-2 or TRBV6-3 and TRBJ1-1; D ambiguous. The CDR3 consists of 12 residues. V shed 6 bases and J shed 2 bases, with 7 bases lying between them. Per germline, CDR1 MNHEY and CDR2 SVGEGT. CDR3 sequence reads: CASSLYNTEAFF. For the CDR3, the DNA is TGTGCCAGCAGCCTATATAACACTGAAGCTTTCTTT.

This clonotype was seen many times. V and J are TRBV7-8 and TRBJ1-4; the D gene is possibly TRBD1 (6 bases). The CDR3 covers 15 residues. From germline, CDR1 is SGHVS and CDR2 FQNEAQ. V gave up 1 base and J gave up 7 bases, with 13 bases separating them. DNA of the CDR3: TGTGCCAGCAGCTTAGGGGGGGCTCGTCGTGAAAAACTGTTTTTT. Amino acids: CASSLGGARREKLFF.

The chain's CDR3 is CASQTGGHTEAFF. Here the CDR3 DNA reads TGTGCCAGCCAAACAGGTGGGCACACTGAAGCTTTCTTT. The rearrangement joins TRBV28 to TRBJ1-1, with D possibly TRBD1 on 5 matching bases. The CDR3 contains 13 residues. CDR1 is MDHEN, CDR2 SYDVKM, per germline. V lost 8 bases and J lost 3, with 13 bases in between.

There are a few counts of this clonotype. V is TRBV27 and J is TRBJ2-7; D perhaps matches TRBD2 (6 bases). The CDR3 spans 17 residues. Between the trimmed V and J ends, which lost 5 bases and 1 base, there was a span of 21 bases. Germline CDR1 MNHEY, CDR2 SMNVEV (reference sequence). CDR3: CASSPRRVATLSYEQYF. The CDR3 DNA reads TGTGCCAGCAGTCCACGGAGGGTAGCCACCCTTTCCTACGAGCAGTACTTC.

The J gene is TRBJ1-1, the V gene TRBV11-2; 11 nucleotides agree with TRBD1. This CDR3 is 16 amino acids long. Unmatched junction bases numbered 8, after V lost 4 bases and J lost 4 bases. From germline, CDR1 is SGHAT and CDR2 FQNNGV. The CDR3 bases are TGTGCCAGCAGCTCCAGAGGACAGGGGGCGCGCACTGAAGCTTTCTTT. Translating it yields CASSSRGQGARTEAFF.

The chain combines TRBV20-1 with TRBJ1-1; D uncertain. V was cut by 1 base and J by 6 bases, with 15 bases left in between. In germline, CDR1 is DFQATT, CDR2 SNEGSKA (reference sequence). The CDR3 runs 14 residues. Written as DNA, the CDR3 is TGCAGTGCTAGAGTAGGTCCCCCTGTCTCTGAAGCTTTCTTT. Translating gives CSARVGPPVSEAFF.